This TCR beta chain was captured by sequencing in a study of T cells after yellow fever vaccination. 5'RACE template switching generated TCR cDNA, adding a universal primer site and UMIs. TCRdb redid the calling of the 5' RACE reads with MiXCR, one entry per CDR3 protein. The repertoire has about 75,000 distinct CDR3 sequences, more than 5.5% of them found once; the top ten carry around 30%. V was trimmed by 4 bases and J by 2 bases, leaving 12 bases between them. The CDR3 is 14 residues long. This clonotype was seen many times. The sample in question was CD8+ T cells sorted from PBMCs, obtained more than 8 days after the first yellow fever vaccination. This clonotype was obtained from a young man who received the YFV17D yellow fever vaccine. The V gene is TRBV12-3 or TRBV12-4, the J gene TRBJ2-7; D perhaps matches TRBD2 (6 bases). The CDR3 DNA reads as TGTGCCAGCAGTTGGGGGACGGGAGCCTACGAGCAGTACTTC. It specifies CASSWGTGAYEQYF.